The present T cell receptor beta chain was sequenced within a study of blood T cells in healthy people across ages. General study findings and limits: Any changes in expanded clonotypes were possibly confounded, as donor CMV status remained unknown.

On this clonotype itself: Its specificity is unknown.

Using a J-beta primer mix together with a sample-barcoded 5' primer, a second PCR was run for about 6 to 12 cycles. Template switching added a 12-random-nucleotide identifier to every cDNA molecule. One entry per CDR3 protein results from TCRdb running MiXCR on the 5' RACE reads. The table includes 550,000 to 700,000 distinct CDR3 sequences, 27% detected once. This CDR3 is built from 13 residues. CDR1 and CDR2 (germline): DFQATT, SNEGSKA (reference sequence). Trimming cost V 1 base and J 9 bases; bases outside gene matches: 5. The sequenced sample consisted of blood. The chain employs TRBV20-1 and TRBJ2-1; TRBD2 aligns across 8 bases. The origin of this receptor is a woman in her 70s in good health. CDR3 in DNA: TGCAGTGCTAGAGGTCTCGGGGGGGTTGAGCAGTTCTTC. It translates to CSARGLGGVEQFF.